The clone carrying this T cell receptor (beta chain) showed up many times. Its antigen remains unidentified. This record belongs to a study of T cell repertoires in cytomegalovirus infection. On the study more broadly: It was recently identified HLA-C-restricted and well-studied HLA-B-restricted CMV epitopes that the study used.

The CDR3 spans 15 residues. Germline V gene lookup returns CDR1 MDHEN and CDR2 SYDVKM. Trimming cost V 6 bases and J 2 bases, with 16 bases left between them. Study conclusions and caveats: Cumulated frequencies of public TCR beta families served to identify carriers of CMV plus the relevant HLA.

TCRdb recomputed calls from the reads with MiXCR, one row per CDR3 protein. This table has around 300,000 distinct CDR3 sequences, roughly a fifth appearing once. The source of this sequence is a human donor in good health (CMV status not recorded). Some clones in this sample may be carry-over from other donors' samples. This chain uses TRBV28 with TRBJ1-2, with a possible D match to TRBD1 (5 bases). The sample here was cultured PBMCs, taken from culture after CMV antigen stimulation. The CDR3 loop is CASSSGHPVNYGYTF. The CDR3 nucleotides are TGTGCCAGCAGCTCCGGACACCCGGTGAACTATGGCTACACCTTC.